This T cell receptor beta chain originates from a study of T cells in Graves' hyperthyroidism and ophthalmopathy. TCR beta CDR3 region amplification was performed from RNA transcripts. The TCR CDR3 was amplified in a first-round RT-PCR using the HTBI primer set. Via MiXCR, TCRdb re-called the multiplex PCR reads, giving one row per CDR3 protein. The sample yields about 34,000 distinct CDR3 sequences, approximately 50% seen once. The CDR3 spans 15 residues. Looked up from germline, CDR1 is MNHEY and CDR2 is SVGEGT. The ends were cut back, 2 bases at V and 6 bases at J, with 13 bases in the middle. This clonotype was detected many times. The study included ophthalmopathy patients with Clinical Activity Score at least 3, NOSPECS grade at least 4 and duration under 3 months.

Sequences were obtained from blood. This clonotype was sampled from a woman aged 40 to 50 with Graves' ophthalmopathy. The gene calls are TRBV6-2 or TRBV6-3 and TRBJ2-2; D unclear. In DNA, the CDR3 is TGTGCCAGCAGTTACGGGCAGGTAGAAGCCGGGGAGCTGTTTTTT. It codes for CASSYGQVEAGELFF.